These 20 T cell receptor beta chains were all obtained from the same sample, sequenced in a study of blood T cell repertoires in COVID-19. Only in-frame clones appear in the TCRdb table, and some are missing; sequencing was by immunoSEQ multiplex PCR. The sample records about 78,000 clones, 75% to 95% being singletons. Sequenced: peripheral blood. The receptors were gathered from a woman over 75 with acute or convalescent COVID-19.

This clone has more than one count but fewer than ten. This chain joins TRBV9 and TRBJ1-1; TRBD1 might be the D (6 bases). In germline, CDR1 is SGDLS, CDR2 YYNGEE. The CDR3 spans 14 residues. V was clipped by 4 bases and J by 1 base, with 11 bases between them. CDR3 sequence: CASSPRDKNTEAFF. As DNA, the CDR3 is TGTGCCAGCAGCCCTCGGGACAAGAACACTGAAGCTTTCTTT.

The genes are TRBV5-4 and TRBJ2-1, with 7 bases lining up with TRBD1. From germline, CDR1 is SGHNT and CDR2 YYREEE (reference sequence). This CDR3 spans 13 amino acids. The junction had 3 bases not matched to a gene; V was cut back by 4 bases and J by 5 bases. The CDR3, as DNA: TGTGCCAGCAGCCGTACAGGGGACAATGAGCAGTTCTTC. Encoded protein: CASSRTGDNEQFF. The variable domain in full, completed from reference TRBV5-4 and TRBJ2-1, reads ETGVTQSPTHLIKTRGQQVTLRCSSQSGHNTVSWYQQALGQGPQFIFQYYREEENGRGNFPPRFSGLQFPNYSSELNVNALELDDSALYLCASSRTGDNEQFFGPGTRLTVL.

CDR3 bases: TGCGCCAGCAGCTTGACGCCAGGAAACTACAATGAGCAGTTCTTC. Protein product: CASSLTPGNYNEQFF. The chain has TRBV5-1 and TRBJ2-1; D unclear. Germline V gene sequence: CDR1 SGHRS, CDR2 YFSETQ. The germline V and J ends were trimmed by 1 base and 3 bases, with 11 bases remaining between them. The CDR3 is 15 residues long.

The CDR3 DNA is TGTGCCAGCAGCTCCCCGACAGGGCCGAACACCGGGGAGCTGTTTTTT. Translating gives CASSSPTGPNTGELFF. The rearrangement uses TRBV5-4 and TRBJ2-2, with 7 nucleotides matching TRBD1. Germline-derived CDR1 and CDR2 are SGHNT and YYREEE (reference sequence). The CDR3 contains 16 residues. Trimming cost V 3 bases and J 0 bases; bases outside gene matches: 5.

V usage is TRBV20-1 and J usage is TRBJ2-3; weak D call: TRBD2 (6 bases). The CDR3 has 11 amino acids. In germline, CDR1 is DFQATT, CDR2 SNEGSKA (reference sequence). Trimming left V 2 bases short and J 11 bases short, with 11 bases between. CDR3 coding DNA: TGCAGTGCTAGATTTGCGGGACTGCAGTATTTT. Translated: CSARFAGLQYF.

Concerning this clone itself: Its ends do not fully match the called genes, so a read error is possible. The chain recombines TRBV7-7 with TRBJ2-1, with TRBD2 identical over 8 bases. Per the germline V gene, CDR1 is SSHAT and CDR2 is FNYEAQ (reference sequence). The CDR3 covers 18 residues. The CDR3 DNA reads TGTGCTAGCAGCTTAGCGGAACCAGCGGGAGAGGCATACAATGAGCAGTTCTTC. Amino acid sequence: CASSLAEPAGEAYNEQFF.

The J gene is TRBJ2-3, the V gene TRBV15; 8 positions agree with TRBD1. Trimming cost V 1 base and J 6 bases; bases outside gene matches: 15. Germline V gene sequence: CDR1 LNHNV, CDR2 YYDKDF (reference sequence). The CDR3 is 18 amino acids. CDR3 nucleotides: TGTGCCACCAGCAGAGGGGTGCGGGACAGGACTGTCACGGATACGCAGTATTTT. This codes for CATSRGVRDRTVTDTQYF.

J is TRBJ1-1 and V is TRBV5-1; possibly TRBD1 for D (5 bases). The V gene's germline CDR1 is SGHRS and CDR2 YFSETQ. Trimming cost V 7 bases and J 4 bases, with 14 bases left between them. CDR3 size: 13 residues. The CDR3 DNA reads TGCGCCAGCGCAGGGCAGGGAGGCACTGAAGCTTTCTTT. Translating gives CASAGQGGTEAFF.

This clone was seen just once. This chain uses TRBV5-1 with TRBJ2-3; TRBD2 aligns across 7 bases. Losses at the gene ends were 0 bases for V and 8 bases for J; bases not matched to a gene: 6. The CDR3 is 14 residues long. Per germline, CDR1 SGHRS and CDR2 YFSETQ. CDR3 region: CASSLAQGGGTQYF. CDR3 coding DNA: TGCGCCAGCAGCTTGGCCCAGGGCGGGGGTACGCAGTATTTT.

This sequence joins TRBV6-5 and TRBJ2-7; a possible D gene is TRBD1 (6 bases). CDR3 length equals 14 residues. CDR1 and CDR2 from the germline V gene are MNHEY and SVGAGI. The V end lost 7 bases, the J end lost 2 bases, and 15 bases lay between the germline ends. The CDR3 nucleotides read TGTGCCAGCACCACAAACAGGGTAGCCTACGAGCAGTACTTC. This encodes CASTTNRVAYEQYF.

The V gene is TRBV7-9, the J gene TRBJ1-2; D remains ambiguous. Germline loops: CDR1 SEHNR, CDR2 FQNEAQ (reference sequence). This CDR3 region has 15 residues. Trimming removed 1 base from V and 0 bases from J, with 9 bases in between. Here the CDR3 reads CASSLGHPANYGYTF. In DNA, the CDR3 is TGTGCCAGCAGCTTAGGACACCCAGCTAACTATGGCTACACCTTC.

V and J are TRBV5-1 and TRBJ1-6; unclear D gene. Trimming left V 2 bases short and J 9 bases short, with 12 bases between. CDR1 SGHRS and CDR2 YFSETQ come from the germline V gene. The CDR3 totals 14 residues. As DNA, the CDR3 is TGCGCCAGCAGCTTCGGAGGTCTGGGTTCACCCCTCCACTTT. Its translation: CASSFGGLGSPLHF.

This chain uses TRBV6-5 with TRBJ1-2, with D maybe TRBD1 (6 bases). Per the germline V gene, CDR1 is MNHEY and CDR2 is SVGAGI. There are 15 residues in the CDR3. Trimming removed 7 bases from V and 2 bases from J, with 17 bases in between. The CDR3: CASTEQGWVNYGYTF. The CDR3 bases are TGTGCCAGCACCGAACAGGGTTGGGTAAACTATGGCTACACCTTC.

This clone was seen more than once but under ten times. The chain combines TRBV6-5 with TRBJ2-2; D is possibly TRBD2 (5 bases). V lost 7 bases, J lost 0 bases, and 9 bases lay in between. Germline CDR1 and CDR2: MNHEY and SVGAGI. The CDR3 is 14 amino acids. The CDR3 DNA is TGTGCCAGCACGGCGGGCGCGAACACCGGGGAGCTGTTTTTT. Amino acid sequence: CASTAGANTGELFF.

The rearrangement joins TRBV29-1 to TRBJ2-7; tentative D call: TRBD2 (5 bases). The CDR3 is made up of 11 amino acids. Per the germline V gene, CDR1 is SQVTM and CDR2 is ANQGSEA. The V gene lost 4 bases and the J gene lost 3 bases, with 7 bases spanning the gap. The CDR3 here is CSVVAYYEQYF. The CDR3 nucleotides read TGCAGCGTTGTAGCGTACTACGAGCAGTACTTC.

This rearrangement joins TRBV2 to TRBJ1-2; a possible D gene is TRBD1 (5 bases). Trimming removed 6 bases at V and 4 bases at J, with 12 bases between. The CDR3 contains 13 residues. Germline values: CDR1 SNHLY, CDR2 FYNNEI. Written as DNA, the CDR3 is TGTGCCAGCAGGACAGAAGAAAGCTATGGCTACACCTTC. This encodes CASRTEESYGYTF.

CDR3 bases: TGTGCCAGCAGTTTGATGGCTTCCCAGGATCGCGAGCAGTACTTC. This sequence encodes CASSLMASQDREQYF. The V and J genes are TRBV27 and TRBJ2-7; unclear D gene. Trimming cost V 3 bases and J 6 bases, with 18 bases left between them. The V gene's germline CDR1 is MNHEY and CDR2 SMNVEV (reference sequence). CDR3 size: 15 residues.

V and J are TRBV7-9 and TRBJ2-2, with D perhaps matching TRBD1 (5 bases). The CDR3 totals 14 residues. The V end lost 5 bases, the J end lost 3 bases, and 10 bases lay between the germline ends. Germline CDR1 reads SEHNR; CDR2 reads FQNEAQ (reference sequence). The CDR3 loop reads CASSPGSYTGELFF. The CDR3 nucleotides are TGTGCCAGCAGCCCAGGGTCGTACACCGGGGAGCTGTTTTTT.

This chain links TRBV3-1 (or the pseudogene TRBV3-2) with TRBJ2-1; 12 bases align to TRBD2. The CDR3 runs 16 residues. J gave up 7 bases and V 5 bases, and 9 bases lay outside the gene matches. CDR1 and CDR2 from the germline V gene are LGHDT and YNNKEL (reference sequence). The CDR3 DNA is TGTGCCAGCAGCAATCCCGGGACTAGCGGGTCAAATGAGCAGTTCTTC. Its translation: CASSNPGTSGSNEQFF.

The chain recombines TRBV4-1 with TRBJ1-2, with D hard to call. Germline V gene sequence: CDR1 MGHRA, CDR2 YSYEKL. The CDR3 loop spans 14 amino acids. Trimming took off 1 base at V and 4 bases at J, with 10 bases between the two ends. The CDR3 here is CASSQAAGFYGYTF. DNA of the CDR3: TGCGCCAGCAGCCAAGCTGCGGGTTTCTATGGCTACACCTTC.